The clone carrying this TCR beta chain was detected once. Its antigen remains unknown. The sample comes from a study of graft-versus-host responses after intestinal transplantation. At the level of the study: Anti-thymocyte globulin induction preceded about 3 years of tacrolimus and steroid maintenance in all recipients.

Trimming took off 8 bases at V and 2 bases at J, with 23 bases between the two ends. This CDR3 has 17 amino acids. The germline V gene has CDR1 MGHRA and CDR2 YSYEKL. Measured with immunoSEQ multiplex PCR; TCRdb has only the in-frame clones, and not every one. Of roughly 60,000 clones listed, 91% were seen once; the top ten hold more than 2.5%. Study-level points and caveats: Declining HvG levels early post-transplant were linked to peak circulating GvH clone levels. Recipient marrow harbored GvH clones, some of which surfaced first in ileum or blood.

The sequence was obtained from a human patient who received an intestinal transplant, so some T cells may come from the graft donor. The chain couples TRBV4-1 to TRBJ2-3, with D perhaps matching TRBD2 (7 bases). The input for sequencing was PBMCs, taken about 4 months after intestinal transplantation. The CDR3 loop is CASRPLEWGGTTDTQYF. CDR3 sequence (DNA): TGCGCCAGCCGACCCCTAGAGTGGGGGGGCACCACAGATACGCAGTATTTT.